These 7 T cell receptor beta chains were sequenced from one sample in a study of blood T cells in healthy people across ages. With a J-beta primer mix and a sample-barcoded 5' primer, a second PCR ran roughly 6 to 11 cycles. From the 5' RACE reads, TCRdb called clonotypes with MiXCR, one entry per CDR3 protein. The repertoire holds approximately 700,000 distinct CDR3 sequences, with around 32% as singletons. Sequenced input: blood. The receptors originated from an elderly woman in good health.

This clonotype was detected ten times or more. The chain combines TRBV3-1 with TRBJ2-7; 11 bases line up with TRBD2. The CDR3 has 17 residues. In germline, CDR1 is LGHDT, CDR2 YNNKEL (reference sequence). Trimming took 1 base from V and 2 from J; bases not matched to a gene: 7. The CDR3 loop reads CASSQGSSGGSPYEQYF. The CDR3 region has the DNA TGTGCCAGCAGCCAAGGTTCTAGCGGGGGGTCCCCCTACGAGCAGTACTTC.

With regard to this clonotype: A much larger clone lies a single base off, so this may be a read error. CDR3 bases: TGTGCCAGCAACCCAACCGCATCGGGGACAGATACGCAGTATTTT. Translated: CASNPTASGTDTQYF. The chain combines TRBV7-3 with TRBJ2-3; TRBD2 might be the D (5 bases). There are 15 residues in the CDR3. V was clipped by 7 bases and J by 3 bases, with 17 bases between them. Germline V CDR1 and CDR2: SGHTA, FQGTGA.

As for this clonotype: Since a much larger clone is just one base distant, this may be a read error. The chain joins TRBV27 to TRBJ2-7; 9 bases agree with TRBD1. The germline V gene encodes CDR1 MNHEY and CDR2 SMNVEV (reference sequence). The CDR3 is made up of 14 amino acids. CDR3 residues: CAGSSGQGPYEQYF. The DNA for the CDR3 is TGTGCCGGCAGCTCTGGACAGGGGCCCTACGAGCAGTACTTC.

For this clonotype: A much larger clone is a single base away; this may be a read error. The chain combines TRBV10-3 with TRBJ2-6, with a possible D match to TRBD1 (5 bases). Germline V gene lookup returns CDR1 ENHRY and CDR2 SYGVKD. The CDR3 sequence is 14 residues long. For the CDR3, the DNA is TGTGCCACGTTAGCCTTTTCTGGGGCCAACGTCCGGACTTTC. Translating it yields CATLAFSGANVRTF.

This sequence joins TRBV12-3 or TRBV12-4 and TRBJ2-7; 9 bases fit TRBD1. V gave up 5 bases and J gave up 5 bases; unmatched junction bases: 7. The CDR3 runs to 14 residues. DNA of the CDR3: TGTGCCAGCAGTCCAGGGACAGGGAGCGACGAGCAGTACTTC. This translates into CASSPGTGSDEQYF.

This chain joins TRBV5-1 and TRBJ1-1; no definite D call. Trimming took 0 bases from V and 4 from J, leaving 13 bases between them. CDR1 is SGHRS, CDR2 YFSETQ, per germline. The CDR3 contains 15 residues. The CDR3 nucleotides are TGCGCCAGCAGCTTGGCCATCGCTGGAGGCACTGAAGCTTTCTTT. Its translation is CASSLAIAGGTEAFF.

This chain uses TRBV4-1 with TRBJ1-1; D is unclear. Germline CDR1 reads MGHRA; CDR2 reads YSYEKL. The CDR3 spans 13 residues. V lost 0 bases, J lost 8 bases, and 10 bases lay in between. The CDR3 here is CASSQDPHTEAFF. As DNA, the CDR3 is TGCGCCAGCAGCCAAGATCCCCATACGGAAGCTTTCTTT.